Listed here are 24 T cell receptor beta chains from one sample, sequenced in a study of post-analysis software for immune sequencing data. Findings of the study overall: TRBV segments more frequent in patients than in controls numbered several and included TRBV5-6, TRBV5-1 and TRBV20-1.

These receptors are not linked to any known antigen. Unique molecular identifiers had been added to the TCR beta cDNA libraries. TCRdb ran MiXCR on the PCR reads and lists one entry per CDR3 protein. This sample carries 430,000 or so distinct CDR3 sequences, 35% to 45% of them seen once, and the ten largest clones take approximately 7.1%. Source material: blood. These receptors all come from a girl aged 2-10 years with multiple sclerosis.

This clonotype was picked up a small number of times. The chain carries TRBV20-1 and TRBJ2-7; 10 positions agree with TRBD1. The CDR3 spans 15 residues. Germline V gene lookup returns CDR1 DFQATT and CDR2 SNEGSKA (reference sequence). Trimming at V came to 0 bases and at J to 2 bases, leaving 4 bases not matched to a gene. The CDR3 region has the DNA TGCAGTGCTAGAGAGACCGGGACAGGGGCCTACGAGCAGTACTTC. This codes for CSARETGTGAYEQYF.

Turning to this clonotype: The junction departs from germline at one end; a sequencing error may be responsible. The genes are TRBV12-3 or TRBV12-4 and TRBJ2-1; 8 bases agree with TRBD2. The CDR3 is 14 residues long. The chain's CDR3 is CTSTYSGNYNEQFF. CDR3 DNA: TGTACCAGCACCTATAGCGGGAATTACAATGAGCAGTTCTTC.

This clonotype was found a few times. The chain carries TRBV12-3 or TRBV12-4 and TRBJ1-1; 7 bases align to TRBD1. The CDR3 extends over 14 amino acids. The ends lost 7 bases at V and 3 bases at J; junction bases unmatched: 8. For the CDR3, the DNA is TGTGCCAGCAAAACAGGGGATTATCACACTGAAGCTTTCTTT. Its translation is CASKTGDYHTEAFF.

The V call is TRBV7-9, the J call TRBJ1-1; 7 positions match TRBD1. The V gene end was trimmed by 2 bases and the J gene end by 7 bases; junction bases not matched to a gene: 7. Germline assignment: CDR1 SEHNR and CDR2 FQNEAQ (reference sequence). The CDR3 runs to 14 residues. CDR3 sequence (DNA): TGTGCCAGCAGCTTACCAGCGGGACAGTATGAAGCTTTCTTT. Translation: CASSLPAGQYEAFF.

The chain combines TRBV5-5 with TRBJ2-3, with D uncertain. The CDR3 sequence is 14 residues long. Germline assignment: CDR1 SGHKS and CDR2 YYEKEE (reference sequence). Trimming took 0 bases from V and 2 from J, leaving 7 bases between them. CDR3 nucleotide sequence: TGTGCCAGCAGCTTGGGGTTTGACACAGATACGCAGTATTTT. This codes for CASSLGFDTDTQYF.

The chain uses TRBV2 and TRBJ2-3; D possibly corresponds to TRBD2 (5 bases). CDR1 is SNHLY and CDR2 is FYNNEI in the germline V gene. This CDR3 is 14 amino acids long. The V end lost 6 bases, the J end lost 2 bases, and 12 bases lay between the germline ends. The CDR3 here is CASRILDSTDTQYF. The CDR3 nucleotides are TGTGCCAGCAGGATCCTGGACTCCACAGATACGCAGTATTTT.

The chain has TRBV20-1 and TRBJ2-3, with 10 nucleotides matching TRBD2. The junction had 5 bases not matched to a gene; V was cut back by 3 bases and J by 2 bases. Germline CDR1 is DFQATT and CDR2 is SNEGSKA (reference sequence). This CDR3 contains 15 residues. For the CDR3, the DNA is TGCAGTGCTAGCGAGCGGGAGGGTTTCACAGATACGCAGTATTTT. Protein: CSASEREGFTDTQYF.

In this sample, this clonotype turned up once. CDR3 sequence: CASSLRVTDTSSYEQYF. The CDR3 nucleotides are TGCGCCAGCAGCTTAAGGGTCACAGATACGAGCTCCTACGAGCAGTACTTC. The chain uses TRBV5-1 and TRBJ2-4; D not resolved. Matching the DNA end better, TRBJ2-7 makes the J call doubtful. This CDR3 is 17 amino acids long. Germline V gene data show CDR1 as SGHRS and CDR2 as YFSETQ.

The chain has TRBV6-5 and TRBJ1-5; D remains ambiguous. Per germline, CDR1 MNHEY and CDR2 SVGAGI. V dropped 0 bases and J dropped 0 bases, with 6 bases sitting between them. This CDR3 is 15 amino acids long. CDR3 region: CASSYSRYSNQPQHF. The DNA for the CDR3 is TGTGCCAGCAGTTACTCCAGGTATAGCAATCAGCCCCAGCATTTT.

This chain's CDR3 is CSAPTSGRPLYEQYF. CDR3 bases: TGCAGTGCTCCTACTAGCGGGCGTCCTCTTTACGAGCAGTACTTC. The rearrangement uses TRBV20-1 and TRBJ2-7; 9 bases line up with TRBD2. CDR3 length equals 15 residues. V lost 5 bases and J lost 4; bases outside the gene matches: 12. Per the germline V gene, CDR1 is DFQATT and CDR2 is SNEGSKA (reference sequence).

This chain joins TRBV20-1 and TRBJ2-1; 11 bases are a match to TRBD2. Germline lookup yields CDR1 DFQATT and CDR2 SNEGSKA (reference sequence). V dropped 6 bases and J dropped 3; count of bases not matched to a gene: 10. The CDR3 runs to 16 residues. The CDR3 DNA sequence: TGCAGTGCCCGTAAGAGGACTAGCGGGCACTACAATGAGCAGTTCTTC. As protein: CSARKRTSGHYNEQFF.

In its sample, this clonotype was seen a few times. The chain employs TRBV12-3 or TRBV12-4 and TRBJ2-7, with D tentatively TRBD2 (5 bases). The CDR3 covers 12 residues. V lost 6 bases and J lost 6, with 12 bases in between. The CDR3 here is CASSLEVREQYF. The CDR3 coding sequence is TGTGCCAGCAGCTTGGAGGTACGCGAGCAGTACTTC.

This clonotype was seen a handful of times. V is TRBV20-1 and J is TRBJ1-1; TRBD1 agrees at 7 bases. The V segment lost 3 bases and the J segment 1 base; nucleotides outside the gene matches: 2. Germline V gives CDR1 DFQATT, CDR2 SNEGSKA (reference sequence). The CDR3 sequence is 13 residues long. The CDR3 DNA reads TGCAGTGCTAGGGAGGGGGCGAACACTGAAGCTTTCTTT. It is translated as CSAREGANTEAFF.

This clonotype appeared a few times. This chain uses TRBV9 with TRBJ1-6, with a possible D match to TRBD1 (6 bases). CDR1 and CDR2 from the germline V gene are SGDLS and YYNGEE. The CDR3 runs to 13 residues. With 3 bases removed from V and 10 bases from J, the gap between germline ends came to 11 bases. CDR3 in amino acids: CASSAGTPSPLHF. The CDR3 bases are TGTGCCAGCAGCGCCGGGACACCATCACCCCTCCACTTT.

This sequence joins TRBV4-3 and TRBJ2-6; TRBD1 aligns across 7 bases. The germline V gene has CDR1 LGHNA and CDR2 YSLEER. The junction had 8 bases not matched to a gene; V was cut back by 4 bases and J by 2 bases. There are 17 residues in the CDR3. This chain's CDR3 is CASSLHRQGAGANVLTF. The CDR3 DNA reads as TGCGCCAGCAGCCTTCACAGACAGGGTGCTGGGGCCAACGTCCTGACTTTC.

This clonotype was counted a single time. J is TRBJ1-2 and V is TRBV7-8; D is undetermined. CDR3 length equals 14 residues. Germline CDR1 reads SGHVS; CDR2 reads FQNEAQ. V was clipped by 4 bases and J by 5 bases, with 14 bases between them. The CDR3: CASSSGRIVYGYTF. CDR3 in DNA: TGTGCCAGCAGCTCCGGTCGGATCGTTTATGGCTACACCTTC.

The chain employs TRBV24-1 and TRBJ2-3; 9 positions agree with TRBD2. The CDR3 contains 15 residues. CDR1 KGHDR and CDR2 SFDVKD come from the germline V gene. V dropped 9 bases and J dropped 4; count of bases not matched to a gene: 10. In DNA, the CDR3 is TGTGCCACCGCCGGGGGGGTAGCGGGAGCAGATACGCAGTATTTT. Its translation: CATAGGVAGADTQYF.

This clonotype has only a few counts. This CDR3 is CASSYPPIYEQYF. The CDR3 coding sequence is TGTGCCAGCAGCTACCCCCCAATCTACGAGCAGTACTTC. The gene calls are TRBV11-1 and TRBJ2-7; no reliable D call. Germline loops: CDR1 SGHAT, CDR2 FQDESV (reference sequence). The CDR3 length is 13 residues. V was cut by 4 bases and J by 3 bases, with 10 bases left in between.

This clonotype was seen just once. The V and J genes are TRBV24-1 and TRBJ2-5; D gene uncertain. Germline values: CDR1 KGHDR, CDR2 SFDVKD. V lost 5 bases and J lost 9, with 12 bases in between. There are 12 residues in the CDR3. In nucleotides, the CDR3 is TGTGCCACCAGTGCCCCAGGCGAGGCCCAGTACTTC. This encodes CATSAPGEAQYF.

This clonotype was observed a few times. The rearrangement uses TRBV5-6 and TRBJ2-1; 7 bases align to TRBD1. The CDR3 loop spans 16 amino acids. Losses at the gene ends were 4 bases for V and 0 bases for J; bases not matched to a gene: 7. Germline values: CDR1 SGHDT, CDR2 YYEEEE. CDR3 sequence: CASSLGDSDSYNEQFF. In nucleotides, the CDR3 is TGTGCCAGCAGCCTAGGGGACAGCGACTCCTACAATGAGCAGTTCTTC.

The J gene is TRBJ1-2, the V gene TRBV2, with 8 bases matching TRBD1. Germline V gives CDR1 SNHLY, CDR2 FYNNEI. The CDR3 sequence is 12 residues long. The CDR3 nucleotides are TGTGCAAACGGACAGGGACGCTATGGCTACACCTTC. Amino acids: CANGQGRYGYTF.

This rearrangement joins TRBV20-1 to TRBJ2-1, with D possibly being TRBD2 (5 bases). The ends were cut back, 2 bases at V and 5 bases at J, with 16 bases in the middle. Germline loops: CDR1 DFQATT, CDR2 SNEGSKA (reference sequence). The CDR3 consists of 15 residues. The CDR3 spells CSARTTGQRNNEQFF. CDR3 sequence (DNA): TGCAGTGCTAGAACCACCGGCCAGCGGAACAATGAGCAGTTCTTC.

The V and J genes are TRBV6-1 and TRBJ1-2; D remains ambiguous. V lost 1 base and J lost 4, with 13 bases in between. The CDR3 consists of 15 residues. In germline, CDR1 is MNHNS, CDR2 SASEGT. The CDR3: CASSEVRPTAYGYTF. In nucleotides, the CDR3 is TGTGCCAGCAGTGAAGTCAGACCAACCGCCTATGGCTACACCTTC.

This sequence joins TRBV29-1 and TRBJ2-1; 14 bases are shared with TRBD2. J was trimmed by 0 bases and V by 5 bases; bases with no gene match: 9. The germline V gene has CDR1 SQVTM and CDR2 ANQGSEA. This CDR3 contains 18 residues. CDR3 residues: CSVHLGLAGGHSYNEQFF. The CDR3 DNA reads TGCAGCGTTCATCTTGGACTAGCGGGAGGACACTCCTACAATGAGCAGTTCTTC.